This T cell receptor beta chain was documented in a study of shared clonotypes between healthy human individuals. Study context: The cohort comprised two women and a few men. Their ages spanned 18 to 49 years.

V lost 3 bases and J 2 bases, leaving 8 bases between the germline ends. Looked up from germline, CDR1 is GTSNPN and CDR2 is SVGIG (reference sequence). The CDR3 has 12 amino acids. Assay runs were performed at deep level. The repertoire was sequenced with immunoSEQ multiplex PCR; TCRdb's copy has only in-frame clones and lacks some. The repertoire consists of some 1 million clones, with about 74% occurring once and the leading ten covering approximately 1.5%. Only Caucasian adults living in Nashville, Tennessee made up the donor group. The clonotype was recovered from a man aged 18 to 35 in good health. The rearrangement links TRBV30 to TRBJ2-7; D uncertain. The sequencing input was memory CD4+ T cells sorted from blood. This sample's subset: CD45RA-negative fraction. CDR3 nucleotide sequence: TGTGCCTGGAGCGGAAATACCTACGAGCAGTACTTC. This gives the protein CAWSGNTYEQYF.